The 10 T cell receptor beta chains presented below share a single source sample, sequenced in a study of Graves' ophthalmopathy and Graves' hyperthyroidism. RNA transcripts served as template for amplifying TCR beta CDR3 sequences. HTBI primers were used in a first-round RT-PCR, which preceded a second-round multiplex PCR. MiXCR, applied by TCRdb to the multiplex PCR reads, yields one record per CDR3 protein. The repertoire holds a few hundred thousand distinct CDR3 sequences, with about 18% as singletons. Sequenced: peripheral blood. These receptors were obtained from an adult woman with stable Graves' hyperthyroidism.

This clonotype has a handful of counts. The chain couples TRBV20-1 to TRBJ2-7; D uncertain. The CDR3 spans 13 residues. CDR1 is DFQATT and CDR2 is SNEGSKA in the germline V gene (reference sequence). Trimming removed 0 bases from V and 2 bases from J, with 8 bases in between. The CDR3, as DNA: TGCAGTGCTAGAGATGGACCCCCCTACGAGCAGTACTTC. Its translation: CSARDGPPYEQYF.

This clonotype came up many times. The DNA of the CDR3 is TGTGCCAGCAGTTTAACGCGACAGGGGTGGGAGACCCAGTACTTC. Its protein product is CASSLTRQGWETQYF. This sequence joins TRBV28 and TRBJ2-5, with 8 nucleotides matching TRBD1. The CDR3 is 15 residues long. Trimming removed 2 bases from V and 5 bases from J; junction bases left unmatched: 7. Germline V gene lookup returns CDR1 MDHEN and CDR2 SYDVKM.

This clonotype was seen repeatedly, ten times or more. This CDR3 reads CASSLWGSGSAREQYF. DNA for the CDR3: TGTGCCAGCAGTTTATGGGGGAGTGGCTCAGCCCGTGAGCAGTACTTC. The rearrangement joins TRBV27 to TRBJ2-7; D is possibly TRBD1 or TRBD2 (5 bases each). The ends were cut back, 1 base at V and 7 bases at J, with 20 bases in the middle. The CDR3 is 16 residues long. Germline V gene lookup returns CDR1 MNHEY and CDR2 SMNVEV (reference sequence).

The chain joins TRBV7-8 to TRBJ2-5; D call uncertain. Per the germline V gene, CDR1 is SGHVS and CDR2 is FQNEAQ. This CDR3 has 16 residues. V was trimmed by 1 base and J by 5 bases, leaving 17 bases between them. CDR3 bases: TGTGCCAGCAGCTTAGGGGCTAAACCATTCGGGGAGACCCAGTACTTC. Residues: CASSLGAKPFGETQYF.

This clonotype appeared many times. The V call is TRBV19, the J call TRBJ1-5; 8 bases line up with TRBD1. CDR1 is LNHDA, CDR2 SQIVND, per germline (reference sequence). CDR3 size: 13 residues. Trimming at V came to 10 bases and at J to 9 bases, leaving 11 bases not matched to a gene. The CDR3 sequence is CATATGALGPQHF. The DNA of the CDR3 is TGTGCCACCGCGACAGGGGCACTTGGGCCCCAGCATTTT.

This clonotype was recorded at least ten times. V is TRBV10-2 and J is TRBJ2-2; D not resolved. Germline V gives CDR1 WSHSY, CDR2 SAAADI. The CDR3 has 11 amino acids. V was pared by 8 bases and J by 3 bases, with 4 bases between. CDR3 sequence: CASLYTGELFF. The CDR3 nucleotides are TGCGCCAGCCTCTACACCGGGGAGCTGTTTTTT.

This clonotype showed up many times. The V and J genes are TRBV12-3 or TRBV12-4 and TRBJ1-2; 7 bases align to TRBD1. The CDR3 has 13 amino acids. Trimming cost V 6 bases and J 2 bases; bases outside gene matches: 3. In nucleotides, the CDR3 is TGTGCCAGCAGCCCAGGGGGGAACTATGGCTACACCTTC. Translation: CASSPGGNYGYTF.

This clonotype was seen once. This CDR3 reads CASTRSGGTYEQYF. The CDR3 bases are TGTGCCAGCACCCGTAGCGGAGGAACCTACGAGCAGTACTTC. The chain couples TRBV12-3 or TRBV12-4 to TRBJ2-7; a possible D gene is TRBD2 (6 bases). V lost 7 bases, J lost 2 bases, and 15 bases lay in between. This CDR3 region has 14 residues.

This clonotype appeared once. This chain joins TRBV6-1 and TRBJ1-5; D is uncertain. V was pared by 0 bases and J by 0 bases, with 6 bases between. The CDR3 length is 15 residues. Germline values: CDR1 MNHNS, CDR2 SASEGT. The CDR3 is CASSEALISNQPQHF. DNA of the CDR3: TGTGCCAGCAGTGAAGCCCTGATTAGCAATCAGCCCCAGCATTTT.

Remarks on this clonotype: The junction does not match germline at one end; this may be a read error. The chain recombines TRBV11-2 with TRBJ2-7; D gene ambiguous. The CDR3 is made up of 14 amino acids. Germline CDR1 SGHAT, CDR2 FQNNGV. This chain's CDR3 is CASSLERLSYEQYF. The CDR3, as DNA: TGCGCCAGCAGCTTGGAGAGGTTGTCCTACGAGCAGTACTTC.